These 14 T cell receptor beta chains originate from one sample sequenced in a study of blood T cell repertoires in COVID-19. Only in-frame clones appear in the TCRdb table, and some are missing; sequencing was by immunoSEQ multiplex PCR. The data show 80,000 to 95,000 clones, around 90% seen once. Sequencing was done on a sample of peripheral blood. The receptors derive from a man in his 70s with acute or convalescent COVID-19.

The rearrangement joins TRBV19 to TRBJ1-2, with TRBD1 as a possible D gene (5 bases). Germline V CDR1 and CDR2: LNHDA, SQIVND (reference sequence). This CDR3 is 13 amino acids long. The germline V and J ends were trimmed by 5 bases and 3 bases, with 10 bases remaining between them. This CDR3 reads CASSAGYYYGYTF. CDR3 bases: TGTGCCAGTAGTGCAGGGTACTACTATGGCTACACCTTC.

The V gene is TRBV5-1, the J gene TRBJ2-1, with 10 nucleotides matching TRBD2. V lost 4 bases and J lost 0; bases outside the gene matches: 4. Germline loops: CDR1 SGHRS, CDR2 YFSETQ. The CDR3 length is 16 residues. As DNA, the CDR3 is TGCGCCAGCAGCCGGACTAGCGGTAGCTCCTACAATGAGCAGTTCTTC. Translating gives CASSRTSGSSYNEQFF.

This chain joins TRBV28 and TRBJ1-4, with D hard to call. Trimming pared 3 bases from V and 3 bases from J, leaving 8 bases between. Germline CDR1 and CDR2: MDHEN and SYDVKM. CDR3 length equals 14 residues. The CDR3 reads CASSFPQANEKLFF. The CDR3 DNA reads as TGTGCCAGCAGTTTTCCTCAGGCTAATGAAAAACTGTTTTTT.

The rearrangement joins TRBV19 to TRBJ1-2, with 7 bases that match TRBD1. The junction had 7 bases not matched to a gene; V was cut back by 4 bases and J by 8 bases. From germline, CDR1 is LNHDA and CDR2 SQIVND (reference sequence). CDR3 length: 13 amino acids. Here the CDR3 reads CASSRRGQGGYTF. CDR3 nucleotides: TGTGCCAGTAGTAGGAGGGGGCAGGGAGGCTACACCTTC.

The chain recombines TRBV7-2 with TRBJ1-2, with a possible D match to TRBD1 (6 bases). Per the germline V gene, CDR1 is SGHTA and CDR2 is FQGNSA. The CDR3 consists of 15 residues. V was clipped by 6 bases and J by 2 bases, with 16 bases between them. Here the CDR3 reads CASSFHLDSNYGYTF. The CDR3 coding sequence is TGTGCCAGCAGTTTTCATCTGGACAGCAACTATGGCTACACCTTC.

V gene TRBV11-3 combines with J gene TRBJ2-5; the D gene is possibly TRBD2 (5 bases). CDR1 is SGHNT, CDR2 YENEEA, per germline. CDR3 size: 15 residues. The V gene lost 1 base and the J gene lost 3 bases, with 12 bases spanning the gap. The CDR3: CASSLGGSAKETQYF. CDR3 DNA: TGTGCCAGCAGCTTAGGGGGTAGCGCCAAAGAGACCCAGTACTTC.

V and J are TRBV19 and TRBJ1-2; TRBD1 matches 7 bases. This CDR3 region has 16 residues. Germline loops: CDR1 LNHDA, CDR2 SQIVND (reference sequence). J gave up 6 bases and V 1 base, and 11 bases lay outside the gene matches. The CDR3 loop is CASSIVKGGLTDGYTF. CDR3 DNA: TGTGCCAGTAGTATAGTTAAAGGGGGCCTCACGGATGGCTACACCTTC. The whole variable domain, remainder taken from reference TRBV19 and TRBJ1-2, is DGGITQSPKYLFRKEGQNVTLSCEQNLNHDAMYWYRQDPGQGLRLIYYSQIVNDFQKGDIAEGYSVSREKKESFPLTVTSAQKNPTAFYLCASSIVKGGLTDGYTFGSGTRLTVV.

The gene calls are TRBV4-1 and TRBJ2-4, with a weak D call TRBD2 (6 bases). V was shortened by 1 base and J by 0 bases, with 7 bases between the two germline ends. CDR1 is MGHRA and CDR2 is YSYEKL in the germline V gene. The CDR3 extends over 15 amino acids. CDR3 loop: CASSQVGGAKNIQYF. The CDR3 DNA follows: TGCGCCAGCAGCCAAGTGGGGGGAGCCAAAAACATTCAGTACTTC.

The chain joins TRBV19 to TRBJ2-7, with D perhaps TRBD2 (6 bases). The ends were cut back, 9 bases at V and 3 bases at J, with 27 bases in the middle. CDR3 length equals 17 residues. Germline loops: CDR1 LNHDA, CDR2 SQIVND (reference sequence). The CDR3 nucleotides are TGTGCCAGCAGTTTGGCCCTTACCGGAGGGTTGAGCTACGAGCAGTACTTC. Its translation is CASSLALTGGLSYEQYF.

The V gene is TRBV7-2, the J gene TRBJ2-5; 12 bases map to TRBD2. This CDR3 spans 16 amino acids. The junction had 3 bases not matched to a gene; V was cut back by 2 bases and J by 2 bases. The germline CDR1 and CDR2 sequences are SGHTA and FQGNSA. Written as DNA, the CDR3 is TGTGCCAGCAGCTTAAGCACTAGCGGGGGGCAAGAGACCCAGTACTTC. Protein sequence: CASSLSTSGGQETQYF.

V gene TRBV5-6 combines with J gene TRBJ1-4; TRBD1 matches at 7 bases. The V and J ends lost 0 bases and 8 bases, in that order; junction bases with no gene match: 4. The CDR3 spans 14 residues. In germline, CDR1 is SGHDT, CDR2 YYEEEE. DNA for the CDR3: TGTGCCAGCAGCTTGGAGGCAGGGGGAGAAAAACTGTTTTTT. Translated: CASSLEAGGEKLFF. Full variable domain (outside the CDR3, taken from reference TRBV5-6 and TRBJ1-4): DAGVTQSPTHLIKTRGQQVTLRCSPKSGHDTVSWYQQALGQGPQFIFQYYEEEERQRGNFPDRFSGHQFPNYSSELNVNALLLGDSALYLCASSLEAGGEKLFFGSGTQLSVL.

The V and J genes are TRBV14 and TRBJ2-7; no clear D. There are 13 residues in the CDR3. Trimming cost V 0 bases and J 3 bases, with 6 bases left between them. Germline V CDR1 and CDR2: SGHDN, FVKESK. The CDR3 region is CASSQDRDYEQYF. The CDR3 DNA is TGTGCCAGCAGCCAAGACCGAGACTACGAGCAGTACTTC.

V and J are TRBV29-1 and TRBJ2-1, with TRBD1 as a possible D gene (7 bases). The V and J ends lost 5 bases and 5 bases respectively, with 28 bases between them. The CDR3 consists of 18 residues. Germline V gives CDR1 SQVTM, CDR2 ANQGSEA. CDR3 region: CSVRGPTGRSVGHNEQFF. In DNA, the CDR3 is TGCAGCGTTCGGGGCCCGACAGGGAGGTCGGTCGGACACAATGAGCAGTTCTTC.

The rearrangement uses TRBV7-2 and TRBJ1-4; 9 positions match TRBD1. The CDR3 runs 17 residues. From germline, CDR1 is SGHTA and CDR2 FQGNSA. J was trimmed by 7 bases and V by 5 bases; bases with no gene match: 14. In DNA form, the CDR3 reads TGTGCCAGCAGCCCATCAGCGGACAGGGGATCTACTGAAAAACTGTTTTTT. This codes for CASSPSADRGSTEKLFF.